This is a list of T cell receptor beta chains from one sample in a study of T cell responses to AZD1222 COVID-19 vaccine. Profiled with immunoSEQ multiplex PCR; TCRdb holds only in-frame clones, not every one. The profile shows more than 110,000 clones, over 90% of them singletons. The sample here was peripheral blood, taken on day 0 of AZD1222 vaccination. The receptor set was obtained from an adult in good health. The CDR3 runs from the conserved cysteine through the conserved F or W. D genes are given only for firm matches.

cdr3_aa	d_call	v_call	j_call
CASSQLVRGAQYF	TRBD2	TRBV4-1	TRBJ2-5
CASSSYGADTQYF	.	TRBV19	TRBJ2-3
CASSLGQGGNEKLFF	TRBD1	TRBV9	TRBJ1-4
CASSLPQGASTGELFF	TRBD1	TRBV28	TRBJ2-2
CSAIEEQETQYF	.	TRBV20-1	TRBJ2-5
CASNVWAGGTDTQYF	.	TRBV5-1	TRBJ2-3
CASSSPQGPGANVLTF	.	TRBV5-4	TRBJ2-6
CASSVSSGNTIYF	.	TRBV19	TRBJ1-3
CASSSGGWLDGYTF	.	TRBV7-9	TRBJ1-2
CSVESGRARTEAFF	.	TRBV29-1	TRBJ1-1
CASSTSPGSSYEQYF	.	TRBV19	TRBJ2-7
CASSPPAGTNTEAFF	.	TRBV3-1/TRBV3-2	TRBJ1-1
CASTGSSYNEQFF	.	TRBV5-1	TRBJ2-1
CASSTRSGSSSYNEQFF	.	TRBV25-1	TRBJ2-1
CAWSVGNEQFF	.	TRBV30	TRBJ2-1
CASSKEGLAEYNEQFF	TRBD2	TRBV19	TRBJ2-1
CASSWDVDTGELFF	.	TRBV11-2	TRBJ2-2
CASSGTSVTDTQYF	TRBD2	TRBV7-9	TRBJ2-3
CASSLTGFSYEQYF	.	TRBV7-8	TRBJ2-7
CASSLAGRGTEAFF	.	TRBV7-9	TRBJ1-1
CASSLRPGQGYTEAFF	TRBD1	TRBV11-2	TRBJ1-1
CASTSGTAFKEGTEAFF	.	TRBV28	TRBJ1-1
CASRDSSDSYGYTF	.	TRBV28	TRBJ1-2
CASSQVGGQETQYF	.	TRBV4-2	TRBJ2-5
CASSPGSNTEAFF	.	TRBV11-2	TRBJ1-1
CASSPVGFSGANVLTF	.	TRBV18	TRBJ2-6
CASSLGFSTTNEKLFF	.	TRBV5-6	TRBJ1-4
CASSYYRRGAGETQYF	.	TRBV11-2	TRBJ2-5
CASSVGADNTEAFF	.	TRBV9	TRBJ1-1
CASSSGRLTSGTYTGELFF	TRBD2	TRBV7-2	TRBJ2-2
CASSPRLAGGGETQYF	TRBD2	TRBV3-1/TRBV3-2	TRBJ2-5
CASSQDASTDTQYF	.	TRBV3-1/TRBV3-2	TRBJ2-3
CASSKDPSGRGDTQYF	.	TRBV21-1	TRBJ2-3
CASSLREGPKDTQYF	TRBD2	TRBV25-1	TRBJ2-3
CASSLGVTYEQYF	.	TRBV28	TRBJ2-7
CASSRPGRGNTIYF	.	TRBV14	TRBJ1-3
CASSQGDPNTGELFF	.	TRBV23-1	TRBJ2-2
CASSRSFNEKLFF	.	TRBV6-5	TRBJ1-4
CASSFVGDTEAFF	.	TRBV27	TRBJ1-1
CATSRDQNTEAFF	.	TRBV15	TRBJ1-1
CASSEDVTSGNTIYF	.	TRBV5-1	TRBJ1-3
CASSQDQGSYNEQFF	.	TRBV4-2	TRBJ2-1
CASKGRQSEKLFF	.	TRBV2	TRBJ1-4
CASSSPTGPYEQYF	.	TRBV7-9	TRBJ2-7
CASSSPPSGGNNEQFF	TRBD2	TRBV5-4	TRBJ2-1
CASGLKAGLSYEQYF	.	TRBV12-5	TRBJ2-7
CASRDRSTNEKLFF	TRBD1	TRBV5-1	TRBJ1-4